This T cell receptor beta chain appears in the sequencing data of a study of T cell repertoires in cytomegalovirus infection. Study context: Recently identified HLA-C-restricted CMV epitopes and well-studied HLA-B-restricted CMV epitopes were used by the study. Public TCR beta signatures marked donors with CMV infection and the matching HLA.

Germline CDR1 is DFQATT and CDR2 is SNEGSKA (reference sequence). V was pared by 6 bases and J by 9 bases, with 21 bases between. The CDR3 totals 14 residues. MiXCR was run by TCRdb on the reads, yielding one entry per CDR3 protein. Counted here are about 270,000 distinct CDR3 sequences, approximately 22% occurring once; the ten biggest clones make up 15% to 20%. In this sample, this clonotype turned up a few times. Its antigen is still unknown. Broader study findings: Public TCR beta family frequency separated CMV-and-HLA carriers, including in an independent cohort. Dominating the ex vivo response were HLA-C-restricted CMV-specific TCR beta clonotypes.

The TCR originated in a human donor in good health (CMV status not recorded). Some clones in this sample may be carry-over from other donors' samples. The chain couples TRBV20-1 to TRBJ1-5; D is unclear. The specimen was cultured PBMCs, collected from culture after CMV antigen stimulation. CDR3 amino acids: CSAKPRTEFRPQHF. CDR3 sequence (DNA): TGCAGTGCGAAACCAAGGACGGAGTTCCGGCCCCAGCATTTT.